This T cell receptor (beta chain) appears in the sequencing data of a study of Ad26.COV2.S vaccination and SARS-CoV-2 variants. Study-level information: Ad26.COV2.S, an intramuscular injection, was given once or twice 56 days apart.

This clone appeared once. Libraries were prepared by immunoSEQ multiplex PCR; TCRdb keeps only in-frame clonotypes and omits some of them. The repertoire includes about 400,000 clones, approximately 87% of them detected once, and 3.6% sits in the top ten. Trimming took 8 bases from V and 3 from J; bases not matched to a gene: 3. The CDR3 covers 14 residues. Germline V gives CDR1 MNHEY, CDR2 SVGAGI. As to treatment: around 19 received Ad26.COV2.S at low or high dose, single or two shots; roughly 5 received placebo; per-sample allocation not given. Samples were taken on day 63 after the first vaccine or placebo injection. Cohort 1b enrolled adults aged 18-55 years in Boston.

Material: peripheral blood, obtained in a trial of Ad26.COV2.S vaccine versus placebo. The receptor comes from a person aged 18-65 years who received the Ad26.COV2.S COVID-19 vaccine or a placebo. J is TRBJ1-5 and V is TRBV6-5, with TRBD1 matching over 11 bases. DNA of the CDR3: TGTGCCAGCGGGGACAGGGGGACCAATCAGCCCCAGCATTTT. Protein: CASGDRGTNQPQHF.